The clone carrying this T cell receptor (beta chain) was recorded once. This specimen belongs to a study of T cell changes during pregnancy in multiple sclerosis. CDR1 and CDR2 (germline): LGHNA, YSLEER. V gave up 4 bases and J gave up 6 bases; unmatched junction bases: 7. The CDR3 is 14 amino acids. The repertoire was sequenced with immunoSEQ multiplex PCR; TCRdb's copy has only in-frame clones and lacks some. The table includes around 48,000 clones, around 94% detected once. Specimen: CD4+ T cells from peripheral blood mononuclear cells, collected in the third trimester of pregnancy. This chain connects TRBV4-3 to TRBJ1-2, with 8 positions matching TRBD1. The sequence was obtained from a female donor with multiple sclerosis, enrolled in a pregnancy study. CDR3 region: CASSRRRGPDGYTF. The CDR3 DNA reads as TGCGCCAGCAGCCGGCGCAGGGGGCCCGATGGCTACACCTTC.